One sample yielded the 16 T cell receptor beta chains listed below, sequenced in a study of T cell changes during pregnancy in multiple sclerosis. Only in-frame clones appear in the TCRdb table, and some are missing; sequencing was by immunoSEQ multiplex PCR. The sample lists over 80,000 clones, 93% occurring once. The sequencing used peripheral blood, collected in the third trimester of pregnancy. These receptors were obtained from a female donor in good health, enrolled as a control in a pregnancy study.

V and J are TRBV19 and TRBJ2-5; 7 bases align to TRBD2. The germline V gene has CDR1 LNHDA and CDR2 SQIVND (reference sequence). The V and J ends lost 4 bases and 3 bases, in that order; junction bases with no gene match: 8. CDR3 size: 15 residues. The CDR3 region is CASSRAGLAEETQYF. CDR3 nucleotides: TGTGCCAGTAGTAGAGCGGGGCTAGCGGAAGAGACCCAGTACTTC. Full variable domain (remainder filled in from reference TRBV19 and TRBJ2-5): DGGITQSPKYLFRKEGQNVTLSCEQNLNHDAMYWYRQDPGQGLRLIYYSQIVNDFQKGDIAEGYSVSREKKESFPLTVTSAQKNPTAFYLCASSRAGLAEETQYFGPGTRLLVL.

J is TRBJ1-1 and V is TRBV27, with a possible D match to TRBD1 (5 bases). V lost 2 bases to trimming and J lost 6 bases, with 10 bases between them. The CDR3 is made up of 13 amino acids. Per germline, CDR1 MNHEY and CDR2 SMNVEV (reference sequence). The CDR3 spells CASSLSWGAEAFF. The CDR3 bases are TGTGCCAGCAGTTTAAGTTGGGGGGCTGAAGCTTTCTTT.

The chain has TRBV6-5 and TRBJ2-7; no clear D gene. This CDR3 contains 13 residues. Trimming removed 0 bases from V and 3 bases from J, with 6 bases in between. Germline V gives CDR1 MNHEY, CDR2 SVGAGI. The DNA for the CDR3 is TGTGCCAGCAGTTACTCGTCCCGCTACGAGCAGTACTTC. Encoded protein: CASSYSSRYEQYF.

The genes are TRBV27 and TRBJ2-7; no firm D call. Germline loops: CDR1 MNHEY, CDR2 SMNVEV (reference sequence). The CDR3 length is 15 residues. Deletions cut 3 bases from V and 0 bases from J, with 12 bases between. CDR3 protein: CASSFFPGDSYEQYF. The CDR3 DNA reads TGTGCCAGCAGTTTCTTCCCGGGTGACTCCTACGAGCAGTACTTC.

The CDR3 nucleotides are TGCGCCAGCAGCCCGAGGGGGTCGGGGACTAATGAAAAACTGTTTTTT. Translating it yields CASSPRGSGTNEKLFF. J is TRBJ1-4 and V is TRBV5-1, with a weak D call TRBD1 (6 bases). The CDR3 contains 16 residues. Trimming left V 4 bases short and J 2 bases short, with 15 bases between. Germline CDR1 is SGHRS and CDR2 is YFSETQ.

This clone showed up just once. This chain joins TRBV27 and TRBJ1-5, with D perhaps TRBD1 (5 bases). CDR3 length equals 15 residues. Germline loops: CDR1 MNHEY, CDR2 SMNVEV (reference sequence). V was cut by 3 bases and J by 6 bases, with 15 bases left in between. CDR3 in DNA: TGTGCCAGCAGTTTCGGCAGGGATATTCTTCAGCCCCAGCATTTT. It codes for CASSFGRDILQPQHF.

The chain links TRBV29-1 to TRBJ2-1, with 8 positions matching TRBD2. The trim removed 4 bases at V and 5 bases at J, leaving 4 bases unmatched. The germline CDR1 and CDR2 sequences are SQVTM and ANQGSEA. This CDR3 has 13 amino acids. The CDR3 loop is CSVASGRDNEQFF. The CDR3 DNA follows: TGCAGCGTTGCCAGCGGGAGAGACAATGAGCAGTTCTTC.

The chain carries TRBV29-1 and TRBJ2-2; D is unresolved. V lost 3 bases, J lost 5 bases, and 4 bases lay in between. The CDR3 runs 11 residues. Germline V gene data show CDR1 as SQVTM and CDR2 as ANQGSEA. CDR3 coding DNA: TGCAGCGTTGATAGAACCGGGGAGCTGTTTTTT. This translates into CSVDRTGELFF.

The chain has TRBV7-2 and TRBJ2-5; maybe TRBD1 (6 bases). The V gene lost 4 bases and the J gene lost 5 bases, with 11 bases spanning the gap. Germline lookup yields CDR1 SGHTA and CDR2 FQGNSA. This CDR3 contains 13 residues. CDR3 coding DNA: TGTGCCAGCAGCTCCAGGGGTGGGGAGACCCAGTACTTC. Protein sequence: CASSSRGGETQYF.

The rearrangement joins TRBV18 to TRBJ2-7, with D possibly matching TRBD1 (6 bases). The V gene's germline CDR1 is KGHSH and CDR2 LQKENI. The CDR3 runs to 14 residues. Between the trimmed V and J ends, which lost 6 bases and 6 bases, there was a span of 18 bases. CDR3 bases: TGTGCCAGCTCTCGCCAGGGCCAAGGGGGCGAGCAGTACTTC. This codes for CASSRQGQGGEQYF.

The J gene is TRBJ1-2, the V gene TRBV10-3; no reliable D call. In germline, CDR1 is ENHRY, CDR2 SYGVKD. V was shortened by 6 bases and J by 2 bases, with 10 bases between the two germline ends. The CDR3 runs 13 residues. The CDR3 here is CAISPSVNYGYTF. As DNA, the CDR3 is TGTGCCATCAGCCCCTCGGTCAACTATGGCTACACCTTC.

Here the CDR3 reads CSVDLTTSNTGELFF. CDR3 DNA: TGCAGCGTTGATCTGACAACCTCGAACACCGGGGAGCTGTTTTTT. The V gene is TRBV29-1, the J gene TRBJ2-2; unclear D gene. The germline CDR1 and CDR2 sequences are SQVTM and ANQGSEA. V lost 3 bases, J lost 0 bases, and 11 bases lay in between. The CDR3 has 15 amino acids.

The J gene is TRBJ1-1, the V gene TRBV9; D gene uncertain. CDR1 is SGDLS and CDR2 is YYNGEE in the germline V gene. Trimming left V 0 bases short and J 8 bases short, with 14 bases between. The CDR3 runs to 14 residues. CDR3 residues: CASSVDGGVAEAFF. Here the CDR3 DNA reads TGTGCCAGCAGCGTAGATGGCGGGGTTGCCGAAGCTTTCTTT.

This clone appeared once. The chain joins TRBV5-1 to TRBJ2-5, with a possible D match to TRBD2 (6 bases). V shed 4 bases and J shed 1 base, with 14 bases lying between them. This CDR3 comprises 15 residues. The germline V gene has CDR1 SGHRS and CDR2 YFSETQ. The CDR3 DNA sequence: TGCGCCAGCAGCCCCGGAGCGGGCGGCCAAGAGACCCAGTACTTC. It encodes CASSPGAGGQETQYF. The complete variable domain, with remaining parts taken from reference TRBV5-1 and TRBJ2-5, reads KAGVTQTPRYLIKTRGQQVTLSCSPISGHRSVSWYQQTPGQGLQFLFEYFSETQRNKGNFPGRFSGRQFSNSRSEMNVSTLELGDSALYLCASSPGAGGQETQYFGPGTRLLVL.

CDR3: CASSQASGVGQFF. In DNA form, the CDR3 reads TGTGCCAGCAGCCAAGCGTCCGGGGTTGGGCAGTTCTTC. The V and J genes are TRBV14 and TRBJ2-1; maybe TRBD2 (5 bases). There are 13 residues in the CDR3. Germline lookup yields CDR1 SGHDN and CDR2 FVKESK. V shed 1 base and J shed 12 bases, with 13 bases lying between them.

The chain employs TRBV5-4 and TRBJ2-7; the match to TRBD2 covers 7 bases. CDR3 length equals 15 residues. CDR1 and CDR2 (germline): SGHNT, YYREEE (reference sequence). V lost 5 bases and J lost 4; bases outside the gene matches: 12. The CDR3 DNA is TGTGCCAGCAGTCCCCGGGGGGTGGGGGTATACGAGCAGTACTTC. The encoded protein is CASSPRGVGVYEQYF.